Following are 27 T cell receptor beta chains from one sample sequenced in a study of beta chain features in type 1 diabetes. Expressed TCRB transcripts got sequenced, as all isolated RNA was reverse transcribed. Profiled with immunoSEQ multiplex PCR; TCRdb holds only in-frame clones, not every one. The sample contains about 200,000 clones, about 11% of which appear only once. The sequencing sample was made of central memory CD4+ T cells from blood. These TCRs come from a man younger than 30 in good health.

This clone was recorded a few times. The chain joins TRBV30 to TRBJ1-5; no clear D. The CDR3 is 15 residues long. V lost 2 bases and J 1 base, leaving 12 bases between the germline ends. CDR1 and CDR2 from the germline V gene are GTSNPN and SVGIG (reference sequence). The CDR3 protein is CAWSNNLRSNQPQHF. CDR3 in DNA: TGTGCCTGGAGTAATAACCTCAGAAGCAATCAGCCCCAGCATTTT.

V and J are TRBV28 and TRBJ1-1; 10 bases line up with TRBD1. The V gene's germline CDR1 is MDHEN and CDR2 SYDVKM. The V and J ends lost 6 bases and 5 bases, in that order; junction bases with no gene match: 9. This CDR3 region has 15 residues. The CDR3 DNA is TGTGCCAGCAGCCTAAGGACAGGGGGAAAGACTGAAGCTTTCTTT. It translates to CASSLRTGGKTEAFF.

The genes are TRBV2 and TRBJ2-3; D gene uncertain. Trimming removed 2 bases at V and 10 bases at J, with 10 bases between. The CDR3 runs to 12 residues. Germline CDR1 reads SNHLY; CDR2 reads FYNNEI. CDR3 nucleotide sequence: TGTGCCAGCAGTGAATTGCGCTTCGCGCAGTATTTT. Protein: CASSELRFAQYF.

The V and J genes are TRBV14 and TRBJ2-6, with TRBD2 as a possible D gene (6 bases). Germline V gene data show CDR1 as SGHDN and CDR2 as FVKESK. V lost 6 bases and J 4 bases, leaving 7 bases between the germline ends. The CDR3 spans 13 residues. In DNA form, the CDR3 reads TGTGCCAGCAGACTAGCCGGGGCCAACGTCCTGACTTTC. Translation gives CASRLAGANVLTF.

This clone was recorded a few times. The chain joins TRBV6-5 to TRBJ2-1; 7 bases map to TRBD2. In germline, CDR1 is MNHEY, CDR2 SVGAGI. The CDR3 contains 14 residues. V lost 7 bases to trimming and J lost 3 bases; unmatched junction nucleotides: 6. The DNA of the CDR3 is TGTGCCAGCACCCCGGGAGGAGACTACAATGAGCAGTTCTTC. Translated: CASTPGGDYNEQFF.

The table lists this clone with a few counts. The genes are TRBV30 and TRBJ1-2; 8 bases fit TRBD1. The CDR3 is 14 residues long. V lost 3 bases to trimming and J lost 4 bases; unmatched junction nucleotides: 7. Germline-derived CDR1 and CDR2 are GTSNPN and SVGIG (reference sequence). CDR3 in DNA: TGTGCCTGGAGCAGGACAGGGATCGGCTATGGCTACACCTTC. As protein: CAWSRTGIGYGYTF. The whole variable domain, filled in from reference TRBV30 and TRBJ1-2, reads SQTIHQWPATLVQPVGSPLSLECTVEGTSNPNLYWYRQAAGRGLQLLFYSVGIGQISSEVPQNLSASRPQDRQFILSSKKLLLSDSGFYLCAWSRTGIGYGYTFGSGTRLTVV.

This chain links TRBV5-7 with TRBJ1-4; unclear D gene. TRBV5-7 is noted as an ORF with a role that remains uncertain. Trimming left V 4 bases short and J 7 bases short, with 23 bases between. The CDR3 runs to 17 residues. The CDR3 DNA reads TGTGCCAGCAGCCTCGCGGCTGAGGGCTTTTTGGGTGAAAAACTGTTTTTT. It specifies CASSLAAEGFLGEKLFF.

This clone has just a few counts. This rearrangement joins TRBV7-2 to TRBJ2-7; D gene unclear. Germline V gives CDR1 SGHTA, CDR2 FQGNSA. V lost 3 bases and J lost 0, with 9 bases in between. The CDR3 totals 14 residues. CDR3 region: CASSFSKSSYEQYF. The CDR3, as DNA: TGTGCCAGCAGCTTCTCGAAGAGCTCCTACGAGCAGTACTTC.

This clone showed up just a few times. The chain combines TRBV27 with TRBJ2-3, with a possible D match to TRBD2 (6 bases). Trimming shortened V by 10 bases and J by 0 bases, and 17 bases separated the two germline ends. Per the germline V gene, CDR1 is MNHEY and CDR2 is SMNVEV (reference sequence). CDR3 size: 15 residues. The CDR3 loop is CATTALAASTDTQYF. Written as DNA, the CDR3 is TGTGCCACCACGGCCTTAGCGGCGAGCACAGATACGCAGTATTTT.

This chain uses TRBV5-1 with TRBJ1-5, with D uncertain. This CDR3 comprises 13 residues. V was clipped by 5 bases and J by 3 bases, with 9 bases between them. Germline V gene lookup returns CDR1 SGHRS and CDR2 YFSETQ. CDR3 sequence (DNA): TGCGCCAGCAGTCTAGGGCTCAATCAGCCCCAGCATTTT. Protein product: CASSLGLNQPQHF.

The V and J genes are TRBV6-6 and TRBJ2-2; 9 nucleotides line up with TRBD1. V was pared by 6 bases and J by 7 bases, with 6 bases of the junction left unmatched. Germline lookup yields CDR1 MNHNY and CDR2 SVGAGI (reference sequence). CDR3 length: 14 amino acids. The CDR3 protein is CASRDTGGGGELFF. CDR3 nucleotide sequence: TGTGCCAGCAGAGACACAGGGGGCGGCGGGGAGCTGTTTTTT.

Only a few counts were recorded for this clone. The CDR3 region has the DNA TGCAGCGTTGTAGAAACAACCAAAAACATTCAGTACTTC. The encoded protein is CSVVETTKNIQYF. J is TRBJ2-4 and V is TRBV29-1; D uncertain. The CDR3 is made up of 13 amino acids. Germline assignment: CDR1 SQVTM and CDR2 ANQGSEA. The germline V and J ends were trimmed by 4 bases and 2 bases, with 9 bases remaining between them.

The chain carries TRBV19 and TRBJ2-1; 10 bases match TRBD2. Germline loops: CDR1 LNHDA, CDR2 SQIVND (reference sequence). The CDR3 is 17 amino acids. The ends lost 3 bases at V and 3 bases at J; junction bases unmatched: 8. The CDR3 loop reads CASSIEASGRLYNEQFF. The CDR3 region has the DNA TGTGCCAGTAGTATCGAAGCTAGCGGGAGACTCTACAATGAGCAGTTCTTC.

V is TRBV5-1 and J is TRBJ1-4; unclear D gene. The germline V and J ends were trimmed by 0 bases and 6 bases, with 9 bases remaining between them. Germline values: CDR1 SGHRS, CDR2 YFSETQ. The CDR3 runs 14 residues. This chain's CDR3 is CASSLAQTDEKLFF. The CDR3 DNA reads as TGCGCCAGCAGCTTGGCACAAACGGATGAAAAACTGTTTTTT.

This chain links TRBV29-1 with TRBJ1-1, with D hard to call. The CDR3 spans 11 residues. Trimming removed 7 bases at V and 0 bases at J, with 6 bases between. Germline V lookup: CDR1 SQVTM, CDR2 ANQGSEA. CDR3 DNA sequence: TGCAGCGCCATCGTGAACACTGAAGCTTTCTTT. Residues: CSAIVNTEAFF. Filled out from reference TRBV29-1 and TRBJ1-1, the complete variable domain reads SAVISQKPSRDICQRGTSLTIQCQVDSQVTMMFWYRQQPGQSLTLIATANQGSEATYESGFVIDKFPISRPNLTFSTLTVSNMSPEDSSIYLCSAIVNTEAFFGQGTRLTVV.

The chain employs TRBV28 and TRBJ2-2, with 8 bases identical to TRBD2. There are 15 residues in the CDR3. Germline V gene data show CDR1 as MDHEN and CDR2 as SYDVKM. The trim removed 10 bases at V and 0 bases at J, leaving 7 bases unmatched. The CDR3 bases are TGTGCCATCGGAACTAGCGGAGCGAACACCGGGGAGCTGTTTTTT. Translated, it gives CAIGTSGANTGELFF.

In this sample, this clone turned up a few times. Other DNA sequences of this sample code for an identical CDR3. The chain has TRBV9 and TRBJ2-3, with D uncertain. The V gene's germline CDR1 is SGDLS and CDR2 YYNGEE. Trimming cost V 2 bases and J 3 bases, with 4 bases left between them. The CDR3 is made up of 12 amino acids. CDR3 protein: CASSVFTDTQYF. The CDR3 DNA follows: TGTGCCAGCAGCGTTTTTACAGATACGCAGTATTTT.

There are a few counts of this clone. The chain combines TRBV14 with TRBJ2-7; D remains unclear. This CDR3 contains 13 residues. Germline V gene sequence: CDR1 SGHDN, CDR2 FVKESK. The V end lost 2 bases, the J end lost 6 bases, and 11 bases lay between the germline ends. CDR3 in DNA: TGTGCCAGCAGCCAAATGGATGAGGTCGAGCAGTACTTC. It encodes CASSQMDEVEQYF. Complete variable domain (other parts from reference TRBV14 and TRBJ2-7): EAGVTQFPSHSVIEKGQTVTLRCDPISGHDNLYWYRRVMGKEIKFLLHFVKESKQDESGMPNNRFLAERTGGTYSTLKVQPAELEDSGVYFCASSQMDEVEQYFGPGTRLTVT.

A few counts support this clone. The CDR3 reads CASSQDASGIGYGYTF. For the CDR3, the DNA is TGCGCCAGCAGCCAAGATGCGTCCGGGATCGGCTATGGCTACACCTTC. The V call is TRBV4-1, the J call TRBJ1-2; D remains ambiguous. From germline, CDR1 is MGHRA and CDR2 YSYEKL. V lost 0 bases to trimming and J lost 4 bases, with 15 bases between them. The CDR3 has 16 amino acids.

In this sample, this clone turned up a few times. With a much larger clone just one base away, this may be a read error. The same CDR3 arises from other DNA sequences in this sample as well. The chain is built from TRBV28 and TRBJ2-7; TRBD1 is a possible D gene (6 bases). The CDR3 length is 15 residues. V lost 3 bases to trimming and J lost 0 bases, with 12 bases between them. The germline V gene has CDR1 MDHEN and CDR2 SYDVKM. CDR3 residues: CASSLVQGYSYEQYF. The DNA for the CDR3 is TGTGCCAGCAGTTTGGTGCAGGGGTACTCCTACGAGCAGTACTTC.

This clone was detected ten times or more. J is TRBJ1-3 and V is TRBV27; D remains ambiguous. This CDR3 has 14 residues. Germline V gives CDR1 MNHEY, CDR2 SMNVEV (reference sequence). Trimming left V 5 bases short and J 9 bases short, with 17 bases between. CDR3 sequence: CASSAAAFRGTIYF. CDR3 bases: TGTGCCAGCAGTGCAGCGGCCTTTCGAGGCACCATATATTTT.

This chain links TRBV18 with TRBJ2-3, with D unclear. The ends were cut back, 0 bases at V and 2 bases at J, with 9 bases in the middle. CDR1 is KGHSH, CDR2 LQKENI, per germline. This CDR3 has 15 amino acids. The CDR3 loop is CASSPPEQNTDTQYF. The CDR3 DNA reads as TGTGCCAGCTCACCACCAGAACAGAACACAGATACGCAGTATTTT. The variable domain in full, completed from reference TRBV18 and TRBJ2-3, reads NAGVMQNPRHLVRRRGQEARLRCSPMKGHSHVYWYRQLPEEGLKFMVYLQKENIIDESGMPKERFSAEFPKEGPSILRIQQVVRGDSAAYFCASSPPEQNTDTQYFGPGTRLTVL.

This clone has only a few counts. CDR3 amino acids: CASSQSTENTEAFF. The CDR3 region has the DNA TGCGCCAGCAGCCAGTCTACAGAAAACACTGAAGCTTTCTTT. V usage is TRBV4-3 and J usage is TRBJ1-1; D is ambiguous. The CDR3 consists of 14 residues. Germline CDR1 LGHNA, CDR2 YSLEER. Trimming removed 3 bases at V and 2 bases at J, with 10 bases between.

This clone has just a few counts. This sample also contains other DNA sequences that code for the same CDR3. V and J are TRBV9 and TRBJ1-5; 11 bases map to TRBD1. J gave up 6 bases and V 3 bases, and 2 bases lay outside the gene matches. The CDR3 consists of 14 residues. In germline, CDR1 is SGDLS, CDR2 YYNGEE. This CDR3 is CASSAGTGGQPQHF. The CDR3 nucleotides are TGTGCCAGCAGCGCCGGGACAGGGGGTCAGCCCCAGCATTTT. Supplemented by reference TRBV9 and TRBJ1-5, the full variable domain reads DSGVTQTPKHLITATGQRVTLRCSPRSGDLSVYWYQQSLDQGLQFLIQYYNGEERAKGNILERFSAQQFPDLHSELNLSSLELGDSALYFCASSAGTGGQPQHFGDGTRLSIL.

This chain links TRBV7-3 with TRBJ2-4, with unresolved D. This CDR3 spans 14 amino acids. Trimming pared 1 base from V and 8 bases from J, leaving 12 bases between. CDR1 SGHTA and CDR2 FQGTGA come from the germline V gene. CDR3 sequence (DNA): TGTGCCAGCAGCTTAAGGGGTGGTATCGACATTCAGTACTTC. This encodes CASSLRGGIDIQYF.

This sequence joins TRBV30 and TRBJ2-7; possible D gene TRBD2, 8 bases. Germline assignment: CDR1 GTSNPN and CDR2 SVGIG (reference sequence). The V and J ends lost 2 bases and 6 bases respectively, with 20 bases between them. The CDR3 is 15 amino acids. This CDR3 is CAWSPRGGQFVEQYF. For the CDR3, the DNA is TGTGCCTGGAGTCCACGGGGGGGACAGTTTGTCGAGCAGTACTTC.

J is TRBJ1-5 and V is TRBV28; D unresolved. The germline V and J ends were trimmed by 5 bases and 4 bases, with 12 bases remaining between them. Germline-derived CDR1 and CDR2 are MDHEN and SYDVKM. The CDR3 sequence is 14 residues long. CDR3 in amino acids: CASSPPPVNQPQHF. For the CDR3, the DNA is TGTGCCAGCAGTCCCCCGCCCGTGAATCAGCCCCAGCATTTT.